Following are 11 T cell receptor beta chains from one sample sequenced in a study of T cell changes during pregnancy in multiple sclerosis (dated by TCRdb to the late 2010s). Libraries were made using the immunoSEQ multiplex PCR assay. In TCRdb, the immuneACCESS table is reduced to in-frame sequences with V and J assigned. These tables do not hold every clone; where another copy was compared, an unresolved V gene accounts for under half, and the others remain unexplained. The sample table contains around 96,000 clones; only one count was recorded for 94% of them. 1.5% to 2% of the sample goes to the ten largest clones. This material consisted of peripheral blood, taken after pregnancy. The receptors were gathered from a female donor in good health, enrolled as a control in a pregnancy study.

Here the CDR3 reads CASSGRGRGYTF. The CDR3 coding sequence is TGTGCCAGCTCAGGGAGGGGTAGAGGCTACACCTTC. This rearrangement joins TRBV2 to TRBJ1-2; TRBD1 is a possible D gene (5 bases). V lost 8 bases, J lost 8 bases, and 15 bases lay in between. CDR3 length: 12 residues. Looked up from germline, CDR1 is SNHLY and CDR2 is FYNNEI.

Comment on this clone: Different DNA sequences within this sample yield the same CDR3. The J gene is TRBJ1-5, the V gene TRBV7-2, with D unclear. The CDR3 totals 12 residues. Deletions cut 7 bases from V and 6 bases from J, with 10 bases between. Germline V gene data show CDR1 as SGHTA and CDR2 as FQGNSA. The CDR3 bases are TGTGCCAGCACCCAACCGGGTCAGCCCCAGCATTTT. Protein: CASTQPGQPQHF. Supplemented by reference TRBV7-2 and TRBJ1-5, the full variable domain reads GAGVSQSPSNKVTEKGKDVELRCDPISGHTALYWYRQSLGQGLEFLIYFQGNSAPDKSGLPSDRFSAERTGGSVSTLTIQRTQQEDSAVYLCASTQPGQPQHFGDGTRLSIL.

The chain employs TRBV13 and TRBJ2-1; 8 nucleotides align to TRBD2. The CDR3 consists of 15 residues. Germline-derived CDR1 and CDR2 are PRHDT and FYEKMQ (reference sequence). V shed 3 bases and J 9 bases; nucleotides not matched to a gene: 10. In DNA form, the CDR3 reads TGTGCCAGCAGCTTGAGGTCGCGGGAGGATGGTGAGCAGTTCTTC. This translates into CASSLRSREDGEQFF.

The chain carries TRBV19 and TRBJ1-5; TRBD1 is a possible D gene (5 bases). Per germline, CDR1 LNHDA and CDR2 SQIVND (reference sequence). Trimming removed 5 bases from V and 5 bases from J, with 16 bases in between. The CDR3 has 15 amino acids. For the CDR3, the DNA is TGTGCCAGTAGTGGGGAGGCGGGGGACCATCAGCCCCAGCATTTT. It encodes CASSGEAGDHQPQHF. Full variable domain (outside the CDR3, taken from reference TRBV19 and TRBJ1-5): DGGITQSPKYLFRKEGQNVTLSCEQNLNHDAMYWYRQDPGQGLRLIYYSQIVNDFQKGDIAEGYSVSREKKESFPLTVTSAQKNPTAFYLCASSGEAGDHQPQHFGDGTRLSIL.

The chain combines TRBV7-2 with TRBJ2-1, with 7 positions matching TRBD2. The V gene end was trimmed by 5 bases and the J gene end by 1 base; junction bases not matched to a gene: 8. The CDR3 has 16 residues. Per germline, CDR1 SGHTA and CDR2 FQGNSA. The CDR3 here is CASSPGRGGSYNEQFF. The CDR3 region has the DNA TGTGCCAGCAGCCCCGGGCGCGGGGGTTCCTACAATGAGCAGTTCTTC.

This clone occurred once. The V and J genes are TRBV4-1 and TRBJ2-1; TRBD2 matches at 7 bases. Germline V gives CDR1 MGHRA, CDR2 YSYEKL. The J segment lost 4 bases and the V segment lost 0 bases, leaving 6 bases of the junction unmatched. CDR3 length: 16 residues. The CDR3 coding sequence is TGCGCCAGCAGCCAAGACGGGGAGGGTGTTTACAATGAGCAGTTCTTC. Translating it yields CASSQDGEGVYNEQFF.

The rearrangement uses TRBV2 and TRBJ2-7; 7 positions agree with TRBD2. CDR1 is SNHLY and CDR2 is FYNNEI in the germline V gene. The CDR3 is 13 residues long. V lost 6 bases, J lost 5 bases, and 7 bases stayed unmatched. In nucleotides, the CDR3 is TGTGCCAGCAGGTTGGGACGGGGGGACGAGCAGTACTTC. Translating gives CASRLGRGDEQYF.

CDR3 sequence (DNA): TGTGCCAGCACCTGGGGGGGCCGTAACTATGGCTACACCTTC. Protein: CASTWGGRNYGYTF. This rearrangement joins TRBV28 to TRBJ1-2; maybe TRBD1 (6 bases). The CDR3 has 14 residues. The germline V gene has CDR1 MDHEN and CDR2 SYDVKM. Trimming removed 7 bases from V and 1 base from J, with 13 bases in between.

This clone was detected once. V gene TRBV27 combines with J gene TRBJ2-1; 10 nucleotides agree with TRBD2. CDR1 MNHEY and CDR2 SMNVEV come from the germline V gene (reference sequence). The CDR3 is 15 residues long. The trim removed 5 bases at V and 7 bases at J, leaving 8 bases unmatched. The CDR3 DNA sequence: TGTGCCAGCAGTCCATTAGCGGGAGGCTCGAATGAGCAGTTCTTC. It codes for CASSPLAGGSNEQFF.

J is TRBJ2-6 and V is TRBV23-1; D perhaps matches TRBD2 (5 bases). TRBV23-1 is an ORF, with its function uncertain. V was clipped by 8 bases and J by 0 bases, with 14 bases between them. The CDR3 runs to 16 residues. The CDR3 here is CASGDYFSSGANVLTF. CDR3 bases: TGCGCCAGCGGCGACTATTTTAGCTCTGGGGCCAACGTCCTGACTTTC.

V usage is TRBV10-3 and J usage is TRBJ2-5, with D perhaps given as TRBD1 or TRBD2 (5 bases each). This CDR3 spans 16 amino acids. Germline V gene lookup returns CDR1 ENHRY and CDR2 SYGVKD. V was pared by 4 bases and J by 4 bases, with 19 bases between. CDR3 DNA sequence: TGTGCCATCAGTGGGTCGGGGCCAGGGAATCCAGAGACCCAGTACTTC. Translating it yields CAISGSGPGNPETQYF.